The clone carrying this TCR beta chain has ten or more counts. Its antigen is still unknown. From RNA, the CDR3 regions of TCR beta chains were amplified and sequenced. The first round was an RT-PCR with HTBI primers, and the second round was a multiplex PCR. TCRdb used MiXCR to reprocess the multiplex PCR reads, holding one entry per CDR3 protein. The sample has 210,000 or so distinct CDR3 sequences, 25% to 35% seen once. The record originates from a study of Graves' ophthalmopathy and Graves' hyperthyroidism. Study-level points and caveats: Most thyroid clonotypes with frequency above 0.001 were detected in blood too.

Diagnoses were established from clinical symptoms, serum thyroxine, TRAb, thyroid ultrasound and orbital computed tomography. V was pared by 3 bases and J by 3 bases, with 3 bases between. This CDR3 has 11 residues. Germline assignment: CDR1 SGHAT and CDR2 FQNNGV. J is TRBJ2-7 and V is TRBV11-2; D remains unclear. This clonotype was sampled from a man aged 45-65 years with Graves' ophthalmopathy. Sequenced material: peripheral blood. CDR3 loop: CASSLIYEQYF. CDR3 nucleotide sequence: TGTGCCAGCAGCTTGATCTACGAGCAGTACTTC.